The 5 T cell receptor beta chains listed next were all sequenced from one sample in a study of blood T cell repertoires in COVID-19. The repertoire was sequenced with immunoSEQ multiplex PCR; TCRdb's copy has only in-frame clones and lacks some. The sample lists around 300,000 clones; 83% were seen once. Input material: peripheral blood. These receptor sequences come from a man in his thirties or forties with active or convalescent COVID-19.

The chain combines TRBV28 with TRBJ2-3; D perhaps matches TRBD2 (7 bases). The germline V and J ends were trimmed by 7 bases and 4 bases, with 15 bases remaining between them. Looked up from germline, CDR1 is MDHEN and CDR2 is SYDVKM. There are 14 residues in the CDR3. CDR3 DNA sequence: TGTGCCAGCATCCTCGGGGGGCGCGCAGATACGCAGTATTTT. Amino acids: CASILGGRADTQYF. Full variable domain (remainder filled in from reference TRBV28 and TRBJ2-3): DVKVTQSSRYLVKRTGEKVFLECVQDMDHENMFWYRQDPGLGLRLIYFSYDVKMKEKGDIPEGYSVSREKKERFSLILESASTNQTSMYLCASILGGRADTQYFGPGTRLTVL.

The V call is TRBV6-4, the J call TRBJ2-3; D uncertain. Germline V gene sequence: CDR1 MRHNA, CDR2 SNTAGT. CDR3 length equals 14 residues. Trimming pared 4 bases from V and 6 bases from J, leaving 14 bases between. CDR3 region: CASSARDLADTQYF. DNA of the CDR3: TGTGCCAGCAGTGCTAGAGACCTGGCGGATACGCAGTATTTT.

The genes are TRBV2 and TRBJ1-5; D is uncertain. CDR3 length: 13 amino acids. Germline lookup yields CDR1 SNHLY and CDR2 FYNNEI. The ends were cut back, 4 bases at V and 4 bases at J, with 8 bases in the middle. In DNA, the CDR3 is TGTGCCAGCAGTGGAGGTGGGAATCAGCCCCAGCATTTT. This encodes CASSGGGNQPQHF.

The CDR3 DNA reads TGTGCCAGCAGTTTACAGTACGAAAAACTGTTTTTT. It yields the protein CASSLQYEKLFF. The chain combines TRBV12-3 or TRBV12-4 with TRBJ1-4, with D hard to call. Between the trimmed V and J ends, which lost 2 bases and 8 bases, there was a span of 6 bases. CDR3 size: 12 residues.

On this clone: This specimen includes other DNA sequences encoding the same CDR3. This chain links TRBV18 with TRBJ1-1; TRBD1 might be the D (6 bases). The CDR3 contains 15 residues. V gave up 3 bases and J gave up 1 base, with 12 bases separating them. The germline gives CDR1 KGHSH, CDR2 LQKENI. The CDR3: CASSPPQGRNTEAFF. The CDR3 DNA is TGTGCCAGCTCACCTCCACAGGGTCGGAACACTGAAGCTTTCTTT.